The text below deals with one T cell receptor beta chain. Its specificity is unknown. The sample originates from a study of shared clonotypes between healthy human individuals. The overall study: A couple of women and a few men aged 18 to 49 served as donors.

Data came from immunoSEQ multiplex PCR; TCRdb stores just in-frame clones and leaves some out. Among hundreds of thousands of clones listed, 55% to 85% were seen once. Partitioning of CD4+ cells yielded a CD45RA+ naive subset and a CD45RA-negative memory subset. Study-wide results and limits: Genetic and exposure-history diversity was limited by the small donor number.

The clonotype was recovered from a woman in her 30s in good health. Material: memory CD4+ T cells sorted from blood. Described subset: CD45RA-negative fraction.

The CDR3 loop reads CASSFVGPGGYTF. The CDR3 DNA sequence: TGTGCCAGCAGTTTCGTGGGACCCGGAGGCTACACCTTC. The chain couples TRBV28 to TRBJ1-2; D is perhaps TRBD1 (5 bases). The germline V and J ends were trimmed by 3 bases and 8 bases, with 13 bases remaining between them. CDR1 and CDR2 from the germline V gene are MDHEN and SYDVKM. The CDR3 length is 13 residues.